This TCR beta chain was identified in a study of T-cell reconstitution after alpha-beta-depleted transplantation in children. Unique molecular identifiers were used to barcode this TCRbeta library. Each CDR3 protein is one row after TCRdb ran MiXCR on the PCR reads. Here the sample spans around 230,000 distinct CDR3 sequences, approximately 15% being singletons. The CDR3 spans 12 residues. V was pared by 0 bases and J by 10 bases, with 12 bases between. Germline V CDR1 and CDR2: DFQATT, SNEGSKA (reference sequence). As for this clonotype: Antigen: not known.

Study findings and constraints: The main origin of T-cell counts and diversity one year after transplant was newly produced T cells. It was reported that alpha-beta T cells came from several hundred expanded graft clones (about two months after transplant). Certain patients had high TCRbeta diversity at day 60, and it came from recipient T cells and thymic progenitors that survived.

This specimen was PBMCs, mostly from graft donor cells, taken 360 days after TCRalphabeta/CD19-depleted stem cell transplant. V is TRBV20-1 and J is TRBJ1-1; a weak D match, TRBD1 (5 bases). The clonotype was recovered from a male patient aged 2-9 years who had a stem cell transplant for acute lymphoblastic leukemia, so the T cells may come from the graft donor. CDR3 loop: CSARDGGGGAFF. The CDR3 DNA reads TGCAGTGCTAGAGATGGGGGTGGGGGAGCTTTCTTT.